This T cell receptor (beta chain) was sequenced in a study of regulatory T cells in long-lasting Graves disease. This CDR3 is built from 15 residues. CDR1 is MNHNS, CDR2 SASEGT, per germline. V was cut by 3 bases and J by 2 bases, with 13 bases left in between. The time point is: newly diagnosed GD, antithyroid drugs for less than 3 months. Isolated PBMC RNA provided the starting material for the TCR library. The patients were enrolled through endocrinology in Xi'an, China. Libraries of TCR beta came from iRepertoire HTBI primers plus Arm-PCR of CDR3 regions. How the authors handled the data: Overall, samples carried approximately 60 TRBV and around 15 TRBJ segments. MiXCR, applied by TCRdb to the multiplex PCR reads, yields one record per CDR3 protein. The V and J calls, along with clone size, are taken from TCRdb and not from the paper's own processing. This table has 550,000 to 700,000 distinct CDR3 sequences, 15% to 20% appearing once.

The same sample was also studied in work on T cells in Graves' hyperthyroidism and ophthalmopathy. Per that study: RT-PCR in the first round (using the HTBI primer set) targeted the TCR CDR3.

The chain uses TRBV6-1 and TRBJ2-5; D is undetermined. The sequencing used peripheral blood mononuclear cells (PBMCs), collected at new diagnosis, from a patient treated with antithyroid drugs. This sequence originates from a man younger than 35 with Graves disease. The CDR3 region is CASSEWVVGQETQYF. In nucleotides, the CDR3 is TGTGCCAGCAGTGAGTGGGTTGTGGGGCAAGAGACCCAGTACTTC.